This entry is about one T cell receptor (beta chain). In TCRdb, the 5' RACE reads were re-called with MiXCR into one record per CDR3 protein. The repertoire holds approximately 500,000 distinct CDR3 sequences, with about 24% as singletons. This sample was included in a study of identical twins. Germline V gives CDR1 SGHRS, CDR2 YFSETQ. This CDR3 is built from 15 residues. V dropped 4 bases and J dropped 6; count of bases not matched to a gene: 7. The same specimen was also included in a second study, on T cells expressing NK-cell markers.

V and J are TRBV5-1 and TRBJ2-1; 10 nucleotides agree with TRBD2. Specimen: CD4+ T cells sorted from blood. This receptor was identified in a woman between 18 and 29 years old in good health. The CDR3, as DNA: TGCGCCAGCAGCCTTTTTAGCGGGGGGCCCAATGAGCAGTTCTTC. Encoded protein: CASSLFSGGPNEQFF.